Listed below are T cell receptor beta chains from one sample, sequenced in a study of Ad26.COV2.S vaccination and SARS-CoV-2 variants. TCRdb's table, derived via immunoSEQ multiplex PCR, lists solely in-frame clones and lacks some. The repertoire has hundreds of thousands of clones, about 90% of them found once; the top ten carry around 1.7%. The input for sequencing was peripheral blood, taken in a trial of Ad26.COV2.S vaccine versus placebo. The receptor source for this set is a person aged 18-60 years who received the Ad26.COV2.S COVID-19 vaccine or a placebo. Both conserved end residues are part of each CDR3. Fields, in order: clone size, D gene, J gene, V gene, CDR3 protein, CDR3 DNA. A D gene is named only where the DNA matches it firmly. Not every row has a clone size; where given, it reads once, few, many or a size class.

>-|TRBD1|TRBJ2-7|TRBV28
CASSIQGGLYEQYF
TGTGCCAGCAGTATACAGGGGGGACTCTACGAGCAGTACTTC
>-|-|TRBJ1-6|TRBV30
CAWSALFGAGGHSPLHF
TGTGCCTGGAGTGCCCTTTTTGGTGCGGGGGGTCATTCACCCCTCCACTTT
>once|-|TRBJ1-2|TRBV5-4
CASSFTADYGYTF
TGTGCCAGCAGCTTTACGGCGGACTATGGCTACACCTTC
>-|-|TRBJ2-3|TRBV7-9
CASSGGWTGTQYF
TGTGCCAGCAGCGGGGGGTGGACAGGTACGCAGTATTTT
>once|-|TRBJ2-7|TRBV28
CAITGTGSGEQYF
TGTGCCATAACAGGTACCGGCTCTGGCGAGCAGTACTTC
>few|-|TRBJ2-7|TRBV18
CASSPPAGGYEQYF
TGTGCCAGCTCACCACCAGCAGGAGGCTACGAGCAGTACTTC
>few|TRBD1|TRBJ2-7|TRBV10-1
CATLPDRAYEQYF
TGCGCCACCCTTCCGGACAGGGCCTACGAGCAGTACTTC
>-|TRBD1|TRBJ2-7|TRBV5-1
CASSQKDRVYEQYF
TGCGCCAGCAGCCAGAAGGACAGGGTCTACGAGCAGTACTTC
>-|TRBD2|TRBJ2-1|TRBV7-6
CASSRGLAGVNEQFF
TGTGCCAGCAGCCGGGGACTAGCGGGGGTGAATGAGCAGTTCTTC
>once|-|TRBJ1-2|TRBV20-1
CSASPATWGYTF
TGCAGTGCTAGTCCGGCGACCTGGGGCTACACCTTC
>-|-|TRBJ2-3|TRBV24-1
CATSDPKRGVTTDTQYF
TGTGCCACCAGTGATCCAAAACGGGGCGTTACTACAGATACGCAGTATTTT
>-|-|TRBJ1-5|TRBV5-6
CASSFWASGGNQPQHF
TGTGCCAGCAGCTTTTGGGCTTCTGGTGGCAATCAGCCCCAGCATTTT
>-|TRBD2|TRBJ2-5|TRBV6-2/TRBV6-3
CASSQEHSSGGALQETQYF
TGTGCCAGCAGCCAAGAACATTCTAGCGGGGGGGCTCTTCAAGAGACCCAGTACTTC
>-|-|TRBJ2-1|TRBV10-2
CASSDRAGIFNEQFF
TGCGCCAGCAGTGATCGGGCCGGGATCTTCAATGAGCAGTTCTTC
>-|-|TRBJ2-2|TRBV2
CASSEAKGYGGELFF
TGTGCCAGCAGTGAAGCGAAGGGCTATGGCGGGGAGCTGTTTTTT
>-|-|TRBJ2-5|TRBV10-2
CASSDAATQYF
TGCGCCAGCAGTGATGCCGCGACCCAGTACTTC
>-|-|TRBJ1-2|TRBV21-1
CASLHRGRIVYGYTF
TGTGCCAGCCTCCACAGGGGGCGCATAGTCTATGGCTACACCTTC
>-|-|TRBJ2-1|TRBV7-9
CASSPSGSSYNEQFF
TGTGCCAGCAGCCCTAGTGGTAGCTCCTACAATGAGCAGTTCTTC
>-|TRBD1|TRBJ1-2|TRBV3-1/TRBV3-2
CASSQIQLTCGTDSFYGYTF
TGTGCCAGCAGCCAAATACAACTGACCTGCGGGACAGATTCTTTCTATGGCTACACCTTC
>-|-|TRBJ2-3|TRBV29-1
CSVSRGAWTDTQYF
TGCAGCGTTTCAAGGGGAGCGTGGACAGATACGCAGTATTTT
>-|-|TRBJ1-5|TRBV18
CASSPGEYSNQPQHF
TGTGCCAGCTCACCTGGGGAATATAGCAATCAGCCCCAGCATTTT
>-|TRBD1|TRBJ1-4|TRBV27
CASSRTGSNEKLFF
TGTGCCAGCAGTAGGACAGGGAGTAATGAAAAACTGTTTTTT
>-|-|TRBJ1-5|TRBV14
CASSQEVWQYSNQPQHF
TGTGCCAGCAGCCAAGAGGTGTGGCAGTATAGCAATCAGCCCCAGCATTTT